This T cell receptor beta chain was documented in a study of identical twins. The CDR3 is 15 amino acids. TCRdb fed the 5' RACE reads into MiXCR, producing one record per CDR3 protein. Of some 690,000 distinct CDR3 sequences detected, 21% appear once; the ten largest clones hold 4% to 5.5%. This sample also appeared in a second study, on T cells expressing NK-cell markers. This second report adds: Sequencing of TCR beta repertoires drew on sorted CD3+CD56+NKG2C+, CD3+CD56+NKG2C- and CD3+CD56-NKG2C+ T cells. One of eight sequenced donors was HCMV-seronegative; the other seven were seropositive. The share of CD8+ T cells held by dominant NKG2C+ clonotypes was about 1.0-8% in more than 5 donors.

The clonotype originates from a young woman in good health. The gene calls are TRBV21-1 and TRBJ2-7; TRBD2 was called by the table and not checked on the DNA. TRBV21-1 is termed a pseudogene. The sample consisted of PBMCs. The CDR3 nucleotides read TGTGCCAGCAGCAAAGAAGGCGGGGTCCCCTACGGGGAGTACTTC. This sequence encodes CASSKEGGVPYGEYF.